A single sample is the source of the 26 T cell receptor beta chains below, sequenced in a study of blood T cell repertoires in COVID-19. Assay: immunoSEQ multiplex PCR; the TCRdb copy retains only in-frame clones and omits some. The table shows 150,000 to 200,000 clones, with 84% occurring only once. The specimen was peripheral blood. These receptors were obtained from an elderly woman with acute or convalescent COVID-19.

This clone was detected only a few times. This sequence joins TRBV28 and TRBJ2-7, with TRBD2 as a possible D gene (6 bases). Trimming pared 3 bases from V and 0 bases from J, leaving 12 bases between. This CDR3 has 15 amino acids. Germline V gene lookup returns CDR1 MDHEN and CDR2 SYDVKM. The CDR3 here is CASSFQTRISYEQYF. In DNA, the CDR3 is TGTGCCAGCAGTTTCCAGACTAGAATCTCCTACGAGCAGTACTTC. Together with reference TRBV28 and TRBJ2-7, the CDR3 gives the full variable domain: DVKVTQSSRYLVKRTGEKVFLECVQDMDHENMFWYRQDPGLGLRLIYFSYDVKMKEKGDIPEGYSVSREKKERFSLILESASTNQTSMYLCASSFQTRISYEQYFGPGTRLTVT.

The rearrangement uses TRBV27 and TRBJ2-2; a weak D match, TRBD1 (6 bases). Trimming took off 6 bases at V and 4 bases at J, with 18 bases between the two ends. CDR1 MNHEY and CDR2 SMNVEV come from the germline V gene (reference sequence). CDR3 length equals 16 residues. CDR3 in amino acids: CASSWTAVVPTGELFF. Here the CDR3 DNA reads TGTGCCAGCAGCTGGACAGCCGTTGTTCCCACCGGGGAGCTGTTTTTT.

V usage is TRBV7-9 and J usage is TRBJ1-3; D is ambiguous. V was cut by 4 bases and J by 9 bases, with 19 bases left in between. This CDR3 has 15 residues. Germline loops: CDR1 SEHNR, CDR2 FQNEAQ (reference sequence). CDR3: CASSSWTGISTTIYF. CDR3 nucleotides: TGTGCCAGCAGCTCTTGGACGGGAATCTCAACCACCATATATTTT.

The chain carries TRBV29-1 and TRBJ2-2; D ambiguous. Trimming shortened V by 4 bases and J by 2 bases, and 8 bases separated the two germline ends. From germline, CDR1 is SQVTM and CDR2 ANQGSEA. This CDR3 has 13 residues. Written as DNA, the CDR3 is TGCAGCGTTGGAACGGGTAACACCGGGGAGCTGTTTTTT. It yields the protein CSVGTGNTGELFF.

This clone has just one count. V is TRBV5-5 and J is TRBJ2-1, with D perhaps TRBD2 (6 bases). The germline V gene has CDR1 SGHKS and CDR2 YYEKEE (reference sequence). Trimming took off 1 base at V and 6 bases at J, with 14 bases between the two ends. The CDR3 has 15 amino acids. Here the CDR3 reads CASSLSGGWVNEQFF. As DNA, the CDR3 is TGTGCCAGCAGCTTGTCTGGGGGGTGGGTCAATGAGCAGTTCTTC.

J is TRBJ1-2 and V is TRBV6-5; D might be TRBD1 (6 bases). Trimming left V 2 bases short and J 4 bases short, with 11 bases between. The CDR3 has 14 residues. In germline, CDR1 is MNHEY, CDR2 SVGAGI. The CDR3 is CASSYVDRSYGYTF. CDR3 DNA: TGTGCCAGCAGTTACGTCGACAGGAGCTATGGCTACACCTTC.

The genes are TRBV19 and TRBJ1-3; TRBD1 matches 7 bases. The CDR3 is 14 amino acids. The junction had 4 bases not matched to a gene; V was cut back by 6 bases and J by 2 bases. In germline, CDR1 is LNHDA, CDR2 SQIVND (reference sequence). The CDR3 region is CASSKTGTGNTIYF. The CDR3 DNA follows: TGTGCCAGTAGCAAGACAGGGACTGGAAACACCATATATTTT. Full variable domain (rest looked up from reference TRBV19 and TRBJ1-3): DGGITQSPKYLFRKEGQNVTLSCEQNLNHDAMYWYRQDPGQGLRLIYYSQIVNDFQKGDIAEGYSVSREKKESFPLTVTSAQKNPTAFYLCASSKTGTGNTIYFGEGSWLTVV.

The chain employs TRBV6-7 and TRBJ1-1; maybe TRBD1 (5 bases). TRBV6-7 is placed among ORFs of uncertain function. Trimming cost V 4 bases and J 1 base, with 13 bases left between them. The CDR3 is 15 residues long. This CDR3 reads CASSCGTLGNTEAFF. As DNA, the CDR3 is TGTGCCAGCAGTTGCGGGACTTTGGGGAACACTGAAGCTTTCTTT.

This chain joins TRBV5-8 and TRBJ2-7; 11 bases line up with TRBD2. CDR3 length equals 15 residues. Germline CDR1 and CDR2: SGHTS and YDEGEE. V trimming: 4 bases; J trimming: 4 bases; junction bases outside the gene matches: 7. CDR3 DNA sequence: TGTGCCAGCAGCGATAGCGGGAGGGGGTTGTACGAGCAGTACTTC. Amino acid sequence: CASSDSGRGLYEQYF. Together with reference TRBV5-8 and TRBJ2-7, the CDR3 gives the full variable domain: EAGVTQSPTHLIKTRGQQATLRCSPISGHTSVYWYQQALGLGLQFLLWYDEGEERNRGNFPPRFSGRQFPNYSSELNVNALELEDSALYLCASSDSGRGLYEQYFGPGTRLTVT.

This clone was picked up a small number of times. CDR3 loop: CASSLDMRVQQFF. The DNA of the CDR3 is TGTGCCAGCAGCTTAGATATGAGGGTGCAGCAGTTCTTC. The V call is TRBV11-2, the J call TRBJ2-1, with D possibly TRBD2 on 5 matching bases. Germline assignment: CDR1 SGHAT and CDR2 FQNNGV. CDR3 length: 13 amino acids. V shed 0 bases and J shed 11 bases, with 11 bases lying between them.

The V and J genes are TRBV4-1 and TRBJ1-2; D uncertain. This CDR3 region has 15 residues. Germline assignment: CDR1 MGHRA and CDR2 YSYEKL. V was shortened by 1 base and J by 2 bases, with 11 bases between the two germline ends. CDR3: CASSQASSENYGYTF. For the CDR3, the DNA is TGCGCCAGCAGCCAAGCTAGTAGTGAAAACTATGGCTACACCTTC.

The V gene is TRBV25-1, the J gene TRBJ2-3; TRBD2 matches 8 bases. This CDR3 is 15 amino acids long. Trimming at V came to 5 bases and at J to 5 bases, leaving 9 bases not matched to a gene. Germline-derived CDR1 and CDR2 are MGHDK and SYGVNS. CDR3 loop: CASSNPGRAGDTQYF. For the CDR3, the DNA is TGTGCCAGCAGTAACCCCGGGAGGGCCGGAGATACGCAGTATTTT.

The CDR3 loop reads CASVSFVRQYF. The CDR3 DNA follows: TGTGCTAGTGTTTCATTTGTTAGGCAGTACTTC. The chain has TRBV12-5 and TRBJ2-7, with D unresolved. V was trimmed by 7 bases and J by 9 bases, leaving 13 bases between them. The CDR3 contains 11 residues. Per germline, CDR1 LGHNT and CDR2 FRNRAP.

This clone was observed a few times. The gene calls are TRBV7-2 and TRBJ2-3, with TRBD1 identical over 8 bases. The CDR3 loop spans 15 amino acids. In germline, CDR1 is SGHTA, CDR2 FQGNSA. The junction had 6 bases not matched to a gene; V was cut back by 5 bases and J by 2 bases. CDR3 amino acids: CASSVQGVDTDTQYF. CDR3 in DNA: TGTGCCAGCAGCGTACAGGGGGTCGACACAGATACGCAGTATTTT.

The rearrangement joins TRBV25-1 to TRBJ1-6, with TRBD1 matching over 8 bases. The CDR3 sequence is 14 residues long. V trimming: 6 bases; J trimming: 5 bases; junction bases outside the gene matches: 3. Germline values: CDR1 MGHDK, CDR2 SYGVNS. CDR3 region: CASSLQGDNSPLHF. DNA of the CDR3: TGTGCCAGCAGCTTACAGGGGGATAATTCACCCCTCCACTTT.

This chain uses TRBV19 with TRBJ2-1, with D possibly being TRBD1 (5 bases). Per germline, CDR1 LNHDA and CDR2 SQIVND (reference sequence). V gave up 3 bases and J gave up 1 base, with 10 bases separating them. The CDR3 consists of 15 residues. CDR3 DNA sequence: TGTGCCAGTAGTATGGATCGACAGTCCTACAATGAGCAGTTCTTC. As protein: CASSMDRQSYNEQFF.

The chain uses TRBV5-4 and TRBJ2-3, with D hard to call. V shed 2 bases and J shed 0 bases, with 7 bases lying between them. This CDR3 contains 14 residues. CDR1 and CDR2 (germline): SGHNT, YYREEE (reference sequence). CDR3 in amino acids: CASSLETSTDTQYF. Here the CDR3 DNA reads TGTGCCAGCAGCTTAGAAACTAGCACAGATACGCAGTATTTT. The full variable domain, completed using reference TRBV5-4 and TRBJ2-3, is ETGVTQSPTHLIKTRGQQVTLRCSSQSGHNTVSWYQQALGQGPQFIFQYYREEENGRGNFPPRFSGLQFPNYSSELNVNALELDDSALYLCASSLETSTDTQYFGPGTRLTVL.

CDR3 DNA sequence: TGTGCCAGCAGCTTCGACAGGGGGCAAGAGACCCAGTACTTC. Its protein product is CASSFDRGQETQYF. The chain couples TRBV11-1 to TRBJ2-5; 9 positions agree with TRBD1. The CDR3 consists of 14 residues. The V segment lost 3 bases and the J segment 2 bases; nucleotides outside the gene matches: 1. Germline CDR1 SGHAT, CDR2 FQDESV (reference sequence).

CDR3 nucleotides: TGTGCCAGCAAAAGGGGGCAAGAGTACTATGGCTACACCTTC. It encodes CASKRGQEYYGYTF. This chain uses TRBV6-1 with TRBJ1-2; 7 bases are shared with TRBD1. The germline CDR1 and CDR2 sequences are MNHNS and SASEGT. The CDR3 runs to 14 residues. Germline trimming cut 7 bases from V and 3 bases from J; bases unmatched to any gene: 8.

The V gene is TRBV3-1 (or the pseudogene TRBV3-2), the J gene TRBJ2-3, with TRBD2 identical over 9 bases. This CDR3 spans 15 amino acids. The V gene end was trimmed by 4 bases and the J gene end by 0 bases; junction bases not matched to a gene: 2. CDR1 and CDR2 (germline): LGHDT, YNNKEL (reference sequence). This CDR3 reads CASSLSGSSTDTQYF. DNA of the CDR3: TGTGCCAGCAGCCTTAGCGGGAGTAGCACAGATACGCAGTATTTT.

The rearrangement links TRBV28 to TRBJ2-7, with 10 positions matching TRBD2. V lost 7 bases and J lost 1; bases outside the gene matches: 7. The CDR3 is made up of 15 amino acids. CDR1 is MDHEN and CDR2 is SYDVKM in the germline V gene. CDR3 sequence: CASTLTSGASYEQYF. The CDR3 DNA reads TGTGCCAGCACCTTAACTAGCGGGGCTTCCTACGAGCAGTACTTC.

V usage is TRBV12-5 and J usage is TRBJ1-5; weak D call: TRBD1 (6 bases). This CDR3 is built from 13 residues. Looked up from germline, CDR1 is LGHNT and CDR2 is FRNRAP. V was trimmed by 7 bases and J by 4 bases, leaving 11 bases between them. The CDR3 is CASDKQGNQPQHF. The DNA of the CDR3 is TGTGCTAGTGATAAACAGGGAAATCAGCCCCAGCATTTT.

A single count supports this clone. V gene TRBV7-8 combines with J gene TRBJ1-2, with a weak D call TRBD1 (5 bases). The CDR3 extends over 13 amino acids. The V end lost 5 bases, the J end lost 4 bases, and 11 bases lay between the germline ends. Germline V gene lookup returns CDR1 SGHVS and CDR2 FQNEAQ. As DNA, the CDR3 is TGTGCCAGCAGCCCCACAAGGGGCTATGGCTACACCTTC. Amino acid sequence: CASSPTRGYGYTF.

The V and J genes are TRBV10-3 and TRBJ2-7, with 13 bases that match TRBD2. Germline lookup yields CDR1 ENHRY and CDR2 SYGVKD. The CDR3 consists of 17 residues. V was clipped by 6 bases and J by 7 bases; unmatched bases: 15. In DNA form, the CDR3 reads TGTGCCATCAGCACCGGGACTAGCGGGACCCCGATTGTAGAGCAGTACTTC. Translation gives CAISTGTSGTPIVEQYF.

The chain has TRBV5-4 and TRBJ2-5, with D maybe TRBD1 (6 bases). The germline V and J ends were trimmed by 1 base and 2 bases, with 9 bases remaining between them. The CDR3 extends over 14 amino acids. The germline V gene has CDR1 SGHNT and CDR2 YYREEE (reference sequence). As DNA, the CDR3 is TGTGCCAGCAGCTTGAGGGACACTCAAGAGACCCAGTACTTC. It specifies CASSLRDTQETQYF.

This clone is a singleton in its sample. CDR3 in amino acids: CASNIDRAFYGYTF. The DNA of the CDR3 is TGTGCCAGCAACATAGACAGGGCTTTTTATGGCTACACCTTC. The chain employs TRBV2 and TRBJ1-2; 7 nucleotides match TRBD1. This CDR3 comprises 14 residues. Per the germline V gene, CDR1 is SNHLY and CDR2 is FYNNEI. Unmatched junction bases numbered 10, after V lost 7 bases and J lost 5 bases.